These 29 T cell receptor beta chains originate from one sample sequenced in a study of blood T cell repertoires in COVID-19. TCRdb's table, derived via immunoSEQ multiplex PCR, lists solely in-frame clones and lacks some. The sample includes more than 95,000 clones, approximately 72% of them seen just once. Sequencing was carried out using peripheral blood. These TCRs come from a woman in her 70s with acute or convalescent COVID-19.

The chain is built from TRBV5-1 and TRBJ2-3; D remains unclear. The germline V gene encodes CDR1 SGHRS and CDR2 YFSETQ. V lost 0 bases and J lost 0, with 8 bases in between. This CDR3 contains 15 residues. In DNA form, the CDR3 reads TGCGCCAGCAGCTTGGCGCTAGTTAGCACAGATACGCAGTATTTT. Translating gives CASSLALVSTDTQYF.

The gene calls are TRBV5-6 and TRBJ1-5, with D maybe TRBD1 (5 bases). CDR1 and CDR2 (germline): SGHDT, YYEEEE. V lost 2 bases, J lost 9 bases, and 12 bases lay in between. CDR3 length equals 13 residues. CDR3 nucleotides: TGTGCCAGCAGCTTAAGGGGTTCCGGGCCCCAGCATTTT. Translation: CASSLRGSGPQHF. Looking up the rest from reference TRBV5-6 and TRBJ1-5 gives the full variable domain: DAGVTQSPTHLIKTRGQQVTLRCSPKSGHDTVSWYQQALGQGPQFIFQYYEEEERQRGNFPDRFSGHQFPNYSSELNVNALLLGDSALYLCASSLRGSGPQHFGDGTRLSIL.

This clone has only one observation. The chain links TRBV6-2 or TRBV6-3 to TRBJ1-2, with D unclear. Trimming stripped 5 bases from V and 3 bases from J, with 16 bases between. Germline V gene data show CDR1 as MNHEY and CDR2 as SVGEGT. This CDR3 has 15 residues. The CDR3 nucleotides read TGTGCCAGCAGTAGCGACTTGTATGACGACTATGGCTACACCTTC. The encoded protein is CASSSDLYDDYGYTF.

The gene calls are TRBV9 and TRBJ2-5; 10 nucleotides match TRBD2. Germline loops: CDR1 SGDLS, CDR2 YYNGEE. This CDR3 is 16 amino acids long. V was pared by 4 bases and J by 1 base, with 7 bases of the junction left unmatched. The CDR3, as DNA: TGTGCCAGCAGCTTCGGACTAGCGGTGGTCCAAGAGACCCAGTACTTC. The encoded protein is CASSFGLAVVQETQYF.

This clone was picked up a small number of times. The chain uses TRBV7-2 and TRBJ2-2, with D perhaps matching TRBD1 (6 bases). CDR1 is SGHTA, CDR2 FQGNSA, per germline. The germline V and J ends were trimmed by 1 base and 9 bases, with 18 bases remaining between them. This CDR3 has 16 amino acids. The CDR3 here is CASSLVVGQPPRELFF. The CDR3 coding sequence is TGTGCCAGCAGCTTAGTTGTAGGACAGCCCCCGAGGGAGCTGTTTTTT.

The CDR3 loop is CASSPSEHRNEQFF. The CDR3 nucleotides are TGTGCCAGCAGCCCAAGCGAGCATAGGAATGAGCAGTTCTTC. The chain couples TRBV3-1 (or the pseudogene TRBV3-2) to TRBJ2-1, with D unresolved. The CDR3 runs to 14 residues. Trimming cost V 4 bases and J 7 bases, with 14 bases left between them. CDR1 LGHDT and CDR2 YNNKEL come from the germline V gene (reference sequence).

The chain combines TRBV5-1 with TRBJ2-2; a possible D gene is TRBD1 (6 bases). The CDR3 runs 14 residues. Trimming removed 6 bases at V and 4 bases at J, with 13 bases between. Germline V CDR1 and CDR2: SGHRS, YFSETQ. CDR3 in amino acids: CASTETGITGELFF. In DNA form, the CDR3 reads TGCGCCAGCACCGAGACAGGAATCACCGGGGAGCTGTTTTTT. The full variable domain, rest sourced from reference TRBV5-1 and TRBJ2-2, is KAGVTQTPRYLIKTRGQQVTLSCSPISGHRSVSWYQQTPGQGLQFLFEYFSETQRNKGNFPGRFSGRQFSNSRSEMNVSTLELGDSALYLCASTETGITGELFFGEGSRLTVL.

The chain joins TRBV30 to TRBJ2-1; TRBD2 agrees at 7 bases. The ends lost 8 bases at V and 3 bases at J; junction bases unmatched: 13. The germline gives CDR1 GTSNPN, CDR2 SVGIG (reference sequence). The CDR3 has 15 residues. In nucleotides, the CDR3 is TGTGCCGGGGGGGAGGCGCTTCGGGTCTACAATGAGCAGTTCTTC. Its protein is CAGGEALRVYNEQFF.

This clone came up once. The chain has TRBV29-1 and TRBJ2-7; TRBD2 is a possible D gene (5 bases). Germline V gene lookup returns CDR1 SQVTM and CDR2 ANQGSEA. This CDR3 is 15 amino acids long. Trimming took off 2 bases at V and 3 bases at J, with 17 bases between the two ends. The CDR3 here is CSVEKWRRGNYEQYF. The CDR3 bases are TGCAGCGTTGAAAAATGGAGAAGAGGGAACTACGAGCAGTACTTC.

The chain uses TRBV4-2 and TRBJ2-6; a weak D match, TRBD1 (5 bases). The CDR3 covers 18 residues. Between the trimmed V and J ends, which lost 0 bases and 0 bases, there was a span of 12 bases. Germline V gene data show CDR1 as LGHNA and CDR2 as YNFKEQ. The CDR3 DNA is TGTGCCAGCAGCCAAGATGACAGACAGAGCTCTGGGGCCAACGTCCTGACTTTC. Translated, it gives CASSQDDRQSSGANVLTF.

The V call is TRBV3-1 (or the pseudogene TRBV3-2), the J call TRBJ2-5, with 9 bases identical to TRBD1. The CDR3 consists of 16 residues. V trimming: 3 bases; J trimming: 2 bases; junction bases outside the gene matches: 7. The germline V gene encodes CDR1 LGHDT and CDR2 YNNKEL (reference sequence). In nucleotides, the CDR3 is TGTGCCAGCAGCCACTCGGACAGGGGATTTCAAGAGACCCAGTACTTC. Amino acids: CASSHSDRGFQETQYF.

This clone appeared many times. The J gene is TRBJ1-2, the V gene TRBV5-1; unclear D gene. Trimming pared 4 bases from V and 4 bases from J, leaving 14 bases between. CDR1 is SGHRS, CDR2 YFSETQ, per germline. This CDR3 is built from 14 residues. The CDR3 here is CASSAQGRVYGYTF. The CDR3, as DNA: TGCGCCAGCAGCGCTCAAGGGCGGGTCTATGGCTACACCTTC.

The rearrangement links TRBV19 to TRBJ2-1, with 11 bases identical to TRBD2. This CDR3 region has 14 residues. The trim removed 5 bases at V and 6 bases at J, leaving 3 bases unmatched. Per germline, CDR1 LNHDA and CDR2 SQIVND (reference sequence). CDR3 protein: CASSLGTSGNEQFF. The CDR3 DNA is TGTGCCAGTAGTTTGGGGACTAGCGGCAATGAGCAGTTCTTC.

CDR3 sequence: CATRETGRPTGELFF. In DNA, the CDR3 is TGTGCCACCCGAGAGACAGGACGCCCCACCGGGGAGCTGTTTTTT. The chain employs TRBV3-1 (or the pseudogene TRBV3-2) and TRBJ2-2, with a possible D match to TRBD1 (6 bases). The CDR3 runs to 15 residues. From germline, CDR1 is LGHDT and CDR2 YNNKEL (reference sequence). The ends were cut back, 10 bases at V and 4 bases at J, with 19 bases in the middle.

The rearrangement joins TRBV6-5 to TRBJ1-2; D is possibly TRBD1 (6 bases). The V gene's germline CDR1 is MNHEY and CDR2 SVGAGI. This CDR3 spans 15 amino acids. V dropped 6 bases and J dropped 2 bases, with 16 bases sitting between them. The CDR3 DNA is TGTGCCAGCAGGGGCCTACAGGGATTCAACTATGGCTACACCTTC. It yields the protein CASRGLQGFNYGYTF.

V and J are TRBV5-1 and TRBJ2-5, with a possible D match to TRBD1 (6 bases). The germline V gene has CDR1 SGHRS and CDR2 YFSETQ. The V gene lost 0 bases and the J gene lost 6 bases, with 15 bases spanning the gap. The CDR3 contains 15 residues. The chain's CDR3 is CASSLVRGSEKTQYF. CDR3 DNA: TGCGCCAGCAGCTTGGTAAGGGGGAGCGAGAAGACCCAGTACTTC.

The chain's CDR3 is CASSLTSGGYNEQFF. CDR3 DNA: TGTGCCAGCAGTTTGACTAGCGGGGGGTACAATGAGCAGTTCTTC. The chain combines TRBV6-5 with TRBJ2-1; 13 positions match TRBD2. Trimming took 4 bases from V and 4 from J; bases not matched to a gene: 1. The CDR3 has 15 residues. Germline V gene data show CDR1 as MNHEY and CDR2 as SVGAGI.

For the CDR3, the DNA is TGTGCCAGCAGCGTAGGGGGAGGCACCTATGGCTACACCTTC. Its translation is CASSVGGGTYGYTF. The chain recombines TRBV9 with TRBJ1-2; no definite D call. Trimming stripped 0 bases from V and 4 bases from J, with 10 bases between. From germline, CDR1 is SGDLS and CDR2 YYNGEE. CDR3 length: 14 residues.

The chain links TRBV5-1 to TRBJ2-5; 11 nucleotides match TRBD1. Germline-derived CDR1 and CDR2 are SGHRS and YFSETQ. The CDR3 has 19 residues. Germline trimming cut 3 bases from V and 0 bases from J; bases unmatched to any gene: 13. The CDR3 loop reads CASSSGTGGTSTYQETQYF. The CDR3, as DNA: TGCGCCAGCAGCTCCGGGACAGGGGGAACCTCCACCTACCAAGAGACCCAGTACTTC.

The chain has TRBV29-1 and TRBJ1-1; the D gene is possibly TRBD1 (6 bases). The CDR3 extends over 14 amino acids. Trimming stripped 4 bases from V and 0 bases from J, with 12 bases between. The germline V gene encodes CDR1 SQVTM and CDR2 ANQGSEA. The CDR3 nucleotides are TGCAGCGTTGGACAGGCCATAATGAACACTGAAGCTTTCTTT. Amino acid sequence: CSVGQAIMNTEAFF.

This clone was counted between two and nine times. The chain joins TRBV27 to TRBJ2-2; a weak D match, TRBD1 (5 bases). Trimming pared 4 bases from V and 2 bases from J, leaving 11 bases between. Germline-derived CDR1 and CDR2 are MNHEY and SMNVEV (reference sequence). The CDR3 covers 15 residues. The CDR3 loop is CASSSQRGNTGELFF. For the CDR3, the DNA is TGTGCCAGCAGTTCCCAAAGGGGTAACACCGGGGAGCTGTTTTTT.

The chain joins TRBV28 to TRBJ1-2; D is unclear. CDR1 is MDHEN, CDR2 SYDVKM, per germline. V lost 3 bases and J lost 3, with 11 bases in between. This CDR3 comprises 14 residues. CDR3 loop: CASSLGGNHYGYTF. For the CDR3, the DNA is TGTGCCAGCAGTTTGGGAGGGAACCACTATGGCTACACCTTC.

The CDR3 sequence: CASSNGGLAGTDTQYF. CDR3 DNA: TGTGCCAGTAGTAACGGAGGACTAGCGGGCACAGATACGCAGTATTTT. The chain has TRBV19 and TRBJ2-3; 10 nucleotides line up with TRBD2. The CDR3 length is 16 residues. Germline V lookup: CDR1 LNHDA, CDR2 SQIVND (reference sequence). After removal of 4 bases from V and 1 base from J, the junction contained 5 bases not matched to a gene.

This clone was seen only once. V and J are TRBV6-5 and TRBJ1-4, with 9 bases lining up with TRBD1. Germline V CDR1 and CDR2: MNHEY, SVGAGI. This CDR3 is 14 amino acids long. V was pared by 6 bases and J by 7 bases, with 6 bases of the junction left unmatched. The DNA of the CDR3 is TGTGCCAGCAGGGGACAGGGCCTCGGTGAAAAACTGTTTTTT. Amino acid sequence: CASRGQGLGEKLFF.

V gene TRBV4-3 combines with J gene TRBJ2-5; a possible D gene is TRBD1 (6 bases). The CDR3 spans 15 residues. V was cut by 0 bases and J by 5 bases, with 13 bases left in between. Germline V lookup: CDR1 LGHNA, CDR2 YSLEER. CDR3 sequence (DNA): TGCGCCAGCAGCCAAGATTATGCAGGGGTGGAGACCCAGTACTTC. This encodes CASSQDYAGVETQYF.

The V gene is TRBV6-5, the J gene TRBJ2-3, with D perhaps TRBD2 (6 bases). This CDR3 spans 14 amino acids. The V end was cut by 6 bases, the J end by 1 base, with 11 bases between. Germline CDR1 is MNHEY and CDR2 is SVGAGI. The CDR3: CASRVGGGTDTQYF. The DNA of the CDR3 is TGTGCCAGCAGGGTTGGCGGGGGCACAGATACGCAGTATTTT.

A few counts support this clone. The chain uses TRBV19 and TRBJ1-5; D unresolved. There are 12 residues in the CDR3. V was trimmed by 5 bases and J by 5 bases, leaving 7 bases between them. The V gene's germline CDR1 is LNHDA and CDR2 SQIVND (reference sequence). CDR3 bases: TGTGCCAGTAGTCAGATGGATCAGCCCCAGCATTTT. This sequence encodes CASSQMDQPQHF.

This clone was seen once. J is TRBJ1-2 and V is TRBV12-3 or TRBV12-4, with a weak D call TRBD1 (6 bases). The CDR3 covers 13 residues. V lost 5 bases and J lost 8, with 15 bases in between. Here the CDR3 DNA reads TGTGCCAGCAGTATCAGGGGCTCTCGGGGCTACACCTTC. Translation gives CASSIRGSRGYTF.

The rearrangement joins TRBV5-1 to TRBJ2-2, with 7 bases aligning to TRBD1. CDR1 and CDR2 (germline): SGHRS, YFSETQ. This CDR3 contains 14 residues. Trimming at V came to 8 bases and at J to 3 bases, leaving 7 bases not matched to a gene. This CDR3 reads CASTDRLDTGELFF. The DNA of the CDR3 is TGCGCCAGTACGGACAGGCTAGACACCGGGGAGCTGTTTTTT.